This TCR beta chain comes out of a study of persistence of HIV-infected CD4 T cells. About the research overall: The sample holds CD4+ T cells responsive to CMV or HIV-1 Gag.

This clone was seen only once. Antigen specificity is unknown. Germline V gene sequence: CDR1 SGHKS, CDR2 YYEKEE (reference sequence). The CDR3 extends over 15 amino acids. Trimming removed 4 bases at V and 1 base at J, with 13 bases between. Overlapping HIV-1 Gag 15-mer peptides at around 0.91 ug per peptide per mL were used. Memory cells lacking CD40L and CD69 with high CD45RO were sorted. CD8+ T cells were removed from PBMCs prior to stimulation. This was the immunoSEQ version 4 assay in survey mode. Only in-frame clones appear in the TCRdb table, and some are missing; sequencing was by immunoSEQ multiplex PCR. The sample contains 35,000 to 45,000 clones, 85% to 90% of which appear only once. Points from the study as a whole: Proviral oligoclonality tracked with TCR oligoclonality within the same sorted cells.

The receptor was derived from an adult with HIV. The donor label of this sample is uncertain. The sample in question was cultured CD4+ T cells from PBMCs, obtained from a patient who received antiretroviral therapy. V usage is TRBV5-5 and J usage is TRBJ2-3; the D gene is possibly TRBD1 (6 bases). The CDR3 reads CASSITGFGTDTQYF. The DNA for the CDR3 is TGTGCCAGCAGCATAACAGGGTTCGGCACAGATACGCAGTATTTT. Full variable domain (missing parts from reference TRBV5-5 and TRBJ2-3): DAGVTQSPTHLIKTRGQQVTLRCSPISGHKSVSWYQQVLGQGPQFIFQYYEKEERGRGNFPDRFSARQFPNYSSELNVNALLLGDSALYLCASSITGFGTDTQYFGPGTRLTVL.